The 20 T cell receptor beta chains below were found in one sample sequenced in a study of blood T cell repertoires in COVID-19. Using immunoSEQ multiplex PCR, the repertoire was profiled, and TCRdb retains in-frame clones only, with some absent. The sample has approximately 100,000 clones, roughly 85% seen once; the top ten hold around 2.2%. The specimen sequenced was peripheral blood. These receptors were obtained from a human donor in a cohort sampled during active COVID-19.

The CDR3 loop reads CASSYADGGTEAFF. The CDR3, as DNA: TGTGCCAGCAGTTACGCTGACGGGGGGACTGAAGCTTTCTTT. This rearrangement joins TRBV6-6 to TRBJ1-1; a weak D match, TRBD1 (5 bases). This CDR3 is 14 amino acids long. Deletions cut 2 bases from V and 5 bases from J, with 12 bases between. Germline CDR1 and CDR2: MNHNY and SVGAGI (reference sequence).

The chain employs TRBV3-1 (or the pseudogene TRBV3-2) and TRBJ2-7; 13 bases map to TRBD2. The CDR3 has 15 residues. The germline gives CDR1 LGHDT, CDR2 YNNKEL (reference sequence). With V trimmed by 4 bases and J by 3 bases, 3 bases remained unmatched. The CDR3, as DNA: TGTGCCAGCAGCCCCCGGACTAGCGGGAGCTACGAGCAGTACTTC. Protein product: CASSPRTSGSYEQYF.

This rearrangement joins TRBV19 to TRBJ2-2; 9 bases align to TRBD2. The CDR3 totals 17 residues. Germline V gene lookup returns CDR1 LNHDA and CDR2 SQIVND (reference sequence). Losses at the gene ends were 10 bases for V and 6 bases for J; bases not matched to a gene: 18. CDR3 bases: TGTGCCACTATGGTGGAGCGGGAGGTCGTTAAGGCCGGGGAGCTGTTTTTT. Its translation is CATMVEREVVKAGELFF. The whole variable domain, remainder taken from reference TRBV19 and TRBJ2-2, is DGGITQSPKYLFRKEGQNVTLSCEQNLNHDAMYWYRQDPGQGLRLIYYSQIVNDFQKGDIAEGYSVSREKKESFPLTVTSAQKNPTAFYLCATMVEREVVKAGELFFGEGSRLTVL.

The chain links TRBV3-1 (or the pseudogene TRBV3-2) to TRBJ2-5; 8 bases line up with TRBD2. Germline CDR1 and CDR2: LGHDT and YNNKEL (reference sequence). CDR3 length: 15 amino acids. V dropped 8 bases and J dropped 1; count of bases not matched to a gene: 9. CDR3 in amino acids: CASLARGGIQETQYF. The CDR3 coding sequence is TGTGCCAGCCTGGCCCGCGGGGGGATCCAAGAGACCCAGTACTTC.

This chain connects TRBV6-2 or TRBV6-3 to TRBJ1-1; tentatively, D is TRBD1 (5 bases). The germline V gene encodes CDR1 MNHEY and CDR2 SVGEGT. CDR3 size: 14 residues. With 3 bases removed from V and 5 bases from J, the gap between germline ends came to 13 bases. The CDR3 here is CASSYSNRGTEAFF. The CDR3 DNA follows: TGTGCCAGCAGTTATAGCAACCGGGGGACTGAAGCTTTCTTT.

For this clone: The sample holds other DNA sequences that translate to the same CDR3. This chain links TRBV5-1 with TRBJ2-2; 12 nucleotides align to TRBD2. CDR3 length: 18 amino acids. The V gene's germline CDR1 is SGHRS and CDR2 YFSETQ. V shed 3 bases and J 0 bases; nucleotides not matched to a gene: 6. The CDR3 loop is CASSSSTSGGPNTGELFF. The CDR3 nucleotides are TGCGCCAGCAGCTCTTCGACTAGCGGGGGCCCGAACACCGGGGAGCTGTTTTTT.

The V and J genes are TRBV2 and TRBJ1-5; maybe TRBD1 (5 bases). The CDR3 length is 13 residues. V lost 8 bases to trimming and J lost 3 bases, with 11 bases between them. Germline CDR1 and CDR2: SNHLY and FYNNEI. CDR3 region: CASGGEANQPQHF. The CDR3 region has the DNA TGTGCCAGCGGGGGGGAGGCCAATCAGCCCCAGCATTTT. The complete variable domain, with remaining parts taken from reference TRBV2 and TRBJ1-5, reads EPEVTQTPSHQVTQMGQEVILRCVPISNHLYFYWYRQILGQKVEFLVSFYNNEISEKSEIFDDQFSVERPDGSNFTLKIRSTKLEDSAMYFCASGGEANQPQHFGDGTRLSIL.

This clone was seen a handful of times. The chain has TRBV18 and TRBJ2-1, with TRBD2 matching 10 bases. V dropped 4 bases and J dropped 0; count of bases not matched to a gene: 3. This CDR3 contains 16 residues. Germline V lookup: CDR1 KGHSH, CDR2 LQKENI. This CDR3 reads CASSQLAGSSYNEQFF. CDR3 DNA: TGTGCCAGCTCACAACTAGCGGGAAGCTCCTACAATGAGCAGTTCTTC.

In DNA form, the CDR3 reads TGTGCCAGCTCACCGACACCGAACACTGAAGCTTTCTTT. Translating it yields CASSPTPNTEAFF. This chain joins TRBV18 and TRBJ1-1; no reliable D call. Trimming took 3 bases from V and 1 from J, leaving 6 bases between them. Germline CDR1 reads KGHSH; CDR2 reads LQKENI. This CDR3 spans 13 amino acids.

This clone showed up just once. V is TRBV11-1 and J is TRBJ1-2; the D is unclear. CDR1 SGHAT and CDR2 FQDESV come from the germline V gene (reference sequence). The CDR3 sequence is 12 residues long. The V end was cut by 4 bases, the J end by 1 base, with 4 bases between. In DNA form, the CDR3 reads TGTGCCAGCAGCTCCCTTAACTATGGCTACACCTTC. Translating gives CASSSLNYGYTF.

The gene calls are TRBV7-2 and TRBJ1-6, with D tentatively TRBD1 (6 bases). CDR1 is SGHTA, CDR2 FQGNSA, per germline. The CDR3 has 15 residues. The ends were cut back, 11 bases at V and 1 base at J, with 15 bases in the middle. The CDR3 region has the DNA TGTGCCTCCAAGGCAGGGGCATCCTATAATTCACCCCTCCACTTT. Translating it yields CASKAGASYNSPLHF.

The genes are TRBV7-2 and TRBJ2-1, with no clear D. The germline gives CDR1 SGHTA, CDR2 FQGNSA. V dropped 3 bases and J dropped 4 bases, with 7 bases sitting between them. CDR3 length equals 13 residues. The chain's CDR3 is CASSFNQYNEQFF. As DNA, the CDR3 is TGTGCCAGCAGCTTTAACCAGTACAATGAGCAGTTCTTC.

V and J are TRBV18 and TRBJ1-2; a possible D gene is TRBD1 (5 bases). Germline assignment: CDR1 KGHSH and CDR2 LQKENI. This CDR3 is 12 amino acids long. Trimming removed 3 bases from V and 10 bases from J, with 12 bases in between. The CDR3 loop reads CASSPSRTFYTF. For the CDR3, the DNA is TGTGCCAGCTCACCGAGCCGGACATTCTACACCTTC.

The V call is TRBV4-2, the J call TRBJ2-1; weak D call: TRBD1 (6 bases). This CDR3 comprises 15 residues. Germline loops: CDR1 LGHNA, CDR2 YNFKEQ. V was cut by 3 bases and J by 6 bases, with 15 bases left in between. In nucleotides, the CDR3 is TGTGCCAGCAGCCAGGGGGCTCTACTGGGCAATGAGCAGTTCTTC. It encodes CASSQGALLGNEQFF.

V gene TRBV19 combines with J gene TRBJ2-3; a possible D gene is TRBD2 (6 bases). Germline V gene sequence: CDR1 LNHDA, CDR2 SQIVND (reference sequence). Deletions cut 8 bases from V and 4 bases from J, with 19 bases between. This CDR3 comprises 15 residues. CDR3 amino acids: CASEAIPRGSDTQYF. DNA of the CDR3: TGTGCCAGTGAAGCCATACCCCGGGGGTCAGATACGCAGTATTTT.

The chain joins TRBV18 to TRBJ2-1; 12 bases are shared with TRBD2. CDR1 KGHSH and CDR2 LQKENI come from the germline V gene. The CDR3 is 15 amino acids. V was pared by 5 bases and J by 5 bases, with 4 bases of the junction left unmatched. The CDR3 bases are TGTGCCAGCTCATCCTCTAGCGGGGGGGACAATGAGCAGTTCTTC. Translation: CASSSSSGGDNEQFF.

The CDR3: CSVVGASRPTGWALTGYTF. The CDR3, as DNA: TGCAGCGTTGTCGGGGCCAGCCGGCCAACAGGGTGGGCATTGACTGGCTACACCTTC. The chain has TRBV29-1 and TRBJ1-2; possibly TRBD1 for D (6 bases). This CDR3 is built from 19 residues. CDR1 and CDR2 (germline): SQVTM, ANQGSEA. Trimming left V 4 bases short and J 7 bases short, with 34 bases between.

The chain employs TRBV2 and TRBJ2-1; perhaps TRBD1 as D (6 bases). The CDR3 spans 16 residues. The germline gives CDR1 SNHLY, CDR2 FYNNEI. Trimming shortened V by 7 bases and J by 5 bases, and 21 bases separated the two germline ends. The CDR3 DNA follows: TGTGCCAGCACACTTCAGGGGAAGGGGTTGGACAATGAGCAGTTCTTC. It specifies CASTLQGKGLDNEQFF.

The J gene is TRBJ1-1, the V gene TRBV5-1; TRBD1 matches at 8 bases. CDR1 and CDR2 from the germline V gene are SGHRS and YFSETQ. V shed 0 bases and J 5 bases; nucleotides not matched to a gene: 9. This CDR3 is built from 16 residues. The CDR3 sequence: CASSLEQTGAGTEAFF. CDR3 bases: TGCGCCAGCAGCTTGGAGCAGACAGGGGCCGGGACTGAAGCTTTCTTT.

V gene TRBV15 combines with J gene TRBJ1-2, with D unclear. The CDR3 has 14 amino acids. Trimming took 0 bases from V and 3 from J, leaving 8 bases between them. CDR1 LNHNV and CDR2 YYDKDF come from the germline V gene (reference sequence). CDR3 loop: CATSRDWSDYGYTF. The CDR3 DNA reads TGTGCCACCAGCAGAGATTGGTCAGACTATGGCTACACCTTC.